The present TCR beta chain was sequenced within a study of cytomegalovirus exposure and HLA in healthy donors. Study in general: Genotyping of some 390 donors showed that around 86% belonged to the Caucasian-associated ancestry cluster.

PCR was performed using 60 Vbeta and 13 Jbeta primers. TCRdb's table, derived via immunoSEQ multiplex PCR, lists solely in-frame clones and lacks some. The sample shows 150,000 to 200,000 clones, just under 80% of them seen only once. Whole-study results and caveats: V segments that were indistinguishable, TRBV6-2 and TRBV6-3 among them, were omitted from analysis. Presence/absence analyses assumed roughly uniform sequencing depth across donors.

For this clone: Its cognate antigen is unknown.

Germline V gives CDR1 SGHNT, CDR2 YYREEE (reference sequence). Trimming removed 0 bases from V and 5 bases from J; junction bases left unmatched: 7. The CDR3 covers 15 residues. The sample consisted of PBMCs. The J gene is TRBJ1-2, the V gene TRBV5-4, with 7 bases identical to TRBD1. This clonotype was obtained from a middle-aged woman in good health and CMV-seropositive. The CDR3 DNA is TGTGCCAGCAGCTTGGCTAGACAGGGCCGTTATGGCTACACCTTC. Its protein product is CASSLARQGRYGYTF.